These T cell receptor beta chains were read from a single sample in a study of blood T cells in healthy people across ages. Each CDR3 protein gets one entry after TCRdb re-called the 5' RACE reads with MiXCR. The sample has hundreds of thousands of distinct CDR3 sequences; around 31% are singletons. Sequencing used blood. Receptor source: a woman aged 80 or over in good health. The conserved cysteine and the conserved F or W are not part of the CDR3 here. The D gene is left open where the match is weak.

V	J	D	CDR3
TRBV4-1	TRBJ2-1	.	ASSQEGYNEQF
TRBV7-8	TRBJ2-1	TRBD1	ASSHGTVYNEQF
TRBV14	TRBJ1-6	.	ASSQSTANSPLH
TRBV7-6	TRBJ2-4	.	ASSLGAENIQY
TRBV9	TRBJ1-6	TRBD1	ASSRSGTAYNSPLH
TRBV7-3	TRBJ1-1	.	ASSFLGEGTEAF
TRBV27	TRBJ1-5	.	ASSLNPLGTDRGNQPQH
TRBV6-5	TRBJ1-2	.	ASSYSRGSTIGYT
TRBV7-2	TRBJ2-3	TRBD1	ASSLTGQTTDTQY
TRBV6-5	TRBJ1-6	TRBD1	ASSNGQGVYSPLH
TRBV15	TRBJ1-1	.	ATSRDRGARNTEAF
TRBV27	TRBJ2-3	.	ASRRGAGTDTQY
TRBV28	TRBJ1-2	TRBD1	ASKGQGNYGYT
TRBV5-5	TRBJ2-3	.	ASSLDGVGADTQY
TRBV24-1	TRBJ2-3	TRBD2	ATSDTSGASTDTQY
TRBV7-9	TRBJ2-7	.	ASSSARKGCEQY
TRBV24-1	TRBJ2-5	TRBD1	ATSDRTGEETQY
TRBV6-6	TRBJ1-3	TRBD1	ASSYSTGAPSGNTIY
TRBV5-1	TRBJ2-7	.	ASSRGDRLAEEQY
TRBV2	TRBJ2-7	TRBD2	ASSYRLAGSYEQY
TRBV2	TRBJ2-6	TRBD1	AIPGTGVTSGANVLT
TRBV5-1	TRBJ2-1	TRBD2	ASRTSGGENEQF
TRBV29-1	TRBJ2-7	.	SVGGTEFSYEQY